A selection of T cell receptor beta chains follows, all from one sample in a study of blood T cell repertoires in COVID-19. Profiled with immunoSEQ multiplex PCR; TCRdb holds only in-frame clones, not every one. Of roughly 340,000 clones listed, roughly 90% were seen once; the top ten hold around 3%. The sequenced sample consisted of peripheral blood. The source is a woman in her thirties with COVID-19, enrolled during active disease. The CDR3 runs from the conserved cysteine through the conserved F or W. Each record gives: D gene, clone size, J gene, V gene, CDR3 protein, CDR3 DNA. The D gene is left open where the match is weak. Clone size appears in some rows only: once, few, many, or a class for an expanded clone.

d_call: TRBD1
clone_size: .
j_call: TRBJ1-1
v_call: TRBV27
cdr3_aa: CASSLGTVTEAFF
cdr3_nt: TGTGCCAGCAGTTTAGGGACAGTCACTGAAGCTTTCTTT

d_call: .
clone_size: .
j_call: TRBJ2-1
v_call: TRBV12-5
cdr3_aa: CASASRGVSNNEQFF
cdr3_nt: TGTGCTAGTGCAAGCAGGGGGGTCTCCAACAATGAGCAGTTCTTC

d_call: .
clone_size: .
j_call: TRBJ1-1
v_call: TRBV7-2
cdr3_aa: CASSLVQRVLNTEAFF
cdr3_nt: TGTGCCAGCAGCTTAGTGCAGCGGGTACTGAACACTGAAGCTTTCTTT

d_call: TRBD2
clone_size: .
j_call: TRBJ2-1
v_call: TRBV3-1/TRBV3-2
cdr3_aa: CASSQDGRGGYNEQFF
cdr3_nt: TGTGCCAGCAGCCAAGACGGGCGGGGGGGCTACAATGAGCAGTTCTTC

d_call: .
clone_size: .
j_call: TRBJ2-1
v_call: TRBV11-3
cdr3_aa: CASSLGHGVLSYNEQFF
cdr3_nt: TGTGCCAGCAGCTTAGGACACGGGGTTCTCTCCTACAATGAGCAGTTCTTC

d_call: .
clone_size: few
j_call: TRBJ1-1
v_call: TRBV2
cdr3_aa: CASRQPAGTEAFF
cdr3_nt: TGTGCCAGCAGACAGCCTGCGGGCACTGAAGCTTTCTTT

d_call: TRBD2
clone_size: .
j_call: TRBJ2-3
v_call: TRBV2
cdr3_aa: CASSEGLAGTDTQYF
cdr3_nt: TGTGCCAGCAGCGAGGGACTAGCGGGCACAGATACGCAGTATTTT

d_call: TRBD2
clone_size: .
j_call: TRBJ2-5
v_call: TRBV4-1
cdr3_aa: CASSPAGVWETQYF
cdr3_nt: TGCGCCAGCAGCCCCGCGGGAGTATGGGAGACCCAGTACTTC

d_call: .
clone_size: .
j_call: TRBJ1-1
v_call: TRBV18
cdr3_aa: CASSPTESLEAFF
cdr3_nt: TGTGCCAGCTCACCAACCGAATCTCTTGAGGCTTTCTTT

d_call: TRBD1
clone_size: .
j_call: TRBJ2-4
v_call: TRBV12-3/TRBV12-4
cdr3_aa: CASSEGQGAPVVF
cdr3_nt: TGTGCCAGCAGTGAGGGACAGGGGGCGCCGGTTGTCTTC

d_call: .
clone_size: .
j_call: TRBJ2-1
v_call: TRBV29-1
cdr3_aa: CSVPGTSSYEQFF
cdr3_nt: TGCAGCGTTCCCGGGACTTCCAGCTATGAGCAGTTCTTC

d_call: .
clone_size: once
j_call: TRBJ2-3
v_call: TRBV7-2
cdr3_aa: CASSPPADTQYF
cdr3_nt: TGTGCCAGCAGTCCTCCCGCAGATACGCAGTATTTT

d_call: .
clone_size: .
j_call: TRBJ2-3
v_call: TRBV9
cdr3_aa: CASSVGWAVSGDTQYF
cdr3_nt: TGTGCCAGCAGCGTAGGATGGGCCGTCTCAGGAGATACGCAGTATTTT

d_call: TRBD2
clone_size: .
j_call: TRBJ2-1
v_call: TRBV19
cdr3_aa: CASSVIGTTNNEQFF
cdr3_nt: TGTGCCAGTAGTGTGATAGGGACTACAAACAATGAGCAGTTCTTC

d_call: TRBD1
clone_size: .
j_call: TRBJ2-1
v_call: TRBV29-1
cdr3_aa: CSVRTGATTYNEQFF
cdr3_nt: TGCAGCGTTAGGACAGGGGCGACTACCTACAATGAGCAGTTCTTC

d_call: .
clone_size: .
j_call: TRBJ2-3
v_call: TRBV5-4
cdr3_aa: CASSFGAGSTDTQYF
cdr3_nt: TGTGCCAGCAGCTTCGGGGCGGGGAGCACAGATACGCAGTATTTT

d_call: .
clone_size: .
j_call: TRBJ1-1
v_call: TRBV7-6
cdr3_aa: CASSLVGGNTEAFF
cdr3_nt: TGTGCCAGCAGCTTAGTCGGCGGAAACACTGAAGCTTTCTTT

d_call: TRBD1
clone_size: .
j_call: TRBJ1-6
v_call: TRBV19
cdr3_aa: CASSMGHRGGSPLHF
cdr3_nt: TGTGCCAGTAGTATGGGCCACAGGGGCGGTTCACCCCTCCACTTT

d_call: .
clone_size: .
j_call: TRBJ2-7
v_call: TRBV10-3
cdr3_aa: CAISESEGVRYF
cdr3_nt: TGTGCCATCAGTGAGTCAGAGGGGGTTCGTTACTTC

d_call: .
clone_size: .
j_call: TRBJ1-6
v_call: TRBV28
cdr3_aa: CASSWGLGVLENNSPLHF
cdr3_nt: TGTGCCAGCAGTTGGGGATTAGGGGTGCTGGAAAATAATTCACCCCTCCACTTT

d_call: .
clone_size: .
j_call: TRBJ2-5
v_call: TRBV5-8
cdr3_aa: CASSLRRGRETQYF
cdr3_nt: TGTGCCAGCAGCTTACGCCGGGGGAGAGAGACCCAGTACTTC

d_call: TRBD2
clone_size: few
j_call: TRBJ2-3
v_call: TRBV10-3
cdr3_aa: CAIRGTSDPDTQYF
cdr3_nt: TGTGCCATCAGGGGGACTAGCGATCCAGATACGCAGTATTTT

d_call: .
clone_size: .
j_call: TRBJ1-5
v_call: TRBV4-3
cdr3_aa: CASSQAVSQPQHF
cdr3_nt: TGCGCCAGCAGCCAAGCCGTGAGTCAGCCCCAGCATTTT

d_call: TRBD1
clone_size: .
j_call: TRBJ2-1
v_call: TRBV28
cdr3_aa: CASSLRDRAYNEQFF
cdr3_nt: TGTGCCAGCAGTCTACGGGACAGAGCCTACAATGAGCAGTTCTTC